The rows below give T cell receptor beta chains drawn from one sample of a study of T cell repertoires in chronic hepatitis B. The method was immunoSEQ multiplex PCR; TCRdb's version includes in-frame clones alone and lacks a portion of them. The sample table sets out approximately 57 clones. Sequencing was done on a sample of HBV polymerase (pol282) epitope-specific CD8+ T cells from PBMCs. The receptors originated from a human donor with chronic hepatitis B virus infection. CDR3s include the opening cysteine and the closing phenylalanine or tryptophan. A D gene is named only where the DNA matches it firmly. For some rows the clone size is stated as once, few or many, or as a class when expanded; others skip it.

CDR3	DNA	J	size	V	D
CASSQIIYTFSETQYF	TGTGCCAGCAGCCAGATAATATACACTTTCTCTGAGACCCAGTACTTC	TRBJ2-5	NA	TRBV21-1	NA
CASSPQGSPLHF	TGTGCCAGCAGCCCGCAAGGGTCACCCCTCCACTTT	TRBJ1-6	NA	TRBV5-6	NA
CASASLKGLQSRANVLTF	TGTGCCAGCGCCTCTCTCAAAGGTTTACAAAGTCGGGCCAACGTCCTGACTTTC	TRBJ2-6	NA	TRBV4-2	NA
CASSGGTGFYEQYF	TGTGCCAGCAGTGGCGGGACAGGATTCTACGAGCAGTACTTC	TRBJ2-7	once	TRBV2	TRBD1
CASSLTGQVLEQYF	TGTGCCAGCAGCCTGACGGGACAGGTCCTCGAGCAGTACTTC	TRBJ2-7	NA	TRBV5-6	TRBD1
CASSFQSSYEQYF	TGTGCCAGCAGCTTTCAGAGCTCCTACGAGCAGTACTTC	TRBJ2-7	NA	TRBV5-6	NA
CASSWGGGNSNQPQHF	TGTGCCAGCAGCTGGGGGGGAGGGAATAGCAATCAGCCCCAGCATTTT	TRBJ1-5	NA	TRBV5-6	NA
CASSQGGQGGTEAFF	TGCGCCAGCAGCCAGGGGGGACAGGGAGGAACTGAAGCTTTCTTT	TRBJ1-1	NA	TRBV4-1	TRBD1
CASSFGWGSNQPQHF	TGTGCCAGCAGCTTTGGGTGGGGTAGCAATCAGCCCCAGCATTTT	TRBJ1-5	NA	TRBV5-6	NA
CASSRQTYEQYF	TGTGCCAGCAGCCGACAGACCTACGAGCAGTACTTC	TRBJ2-7	once	TRBV5-6	NA
CASSLVGVYEQYF	TGTGCCAGCAGCTTGGTGGGGGTCTACGAGCAGTACTTC	TRBJ2-7	NA	TRBV5-6	NA
CASSGGQIVYEQYF	TGTGCCAGCAGCGGGGGACAGATTGTATACGAGCAGTACTTC	TRBJ2-7	few	TRBV5-5	TRBD1
CASSKKFEPQSRANVLTF	TGCGCCAGCAGCAAGAAGTTCGAACCACAAAGTCGGGCCAACGTCCTGACTTTC	TRBJ2-6	NA	TRBV4-1	NA
CASSPTLNTEAFF	TGTGCCAGCAGCCCTACTCTGAACACTGAAGCTTTCTTT	TRBJ1-1	NA	TRBV5-6	NA
CASSFGTGVYEQYF	TGTGCCAGCAGCTTTGGGACAGGGGTCTACGAGCAGTACTTC	TRBJ2-7	NA	TRBV5-6	TRBD1
CASSWTGYTEAFF	TGTGCCAGCAGTTGGACGGGGTACACTGAAGCTTTCTTT	TRBJ1-1	NA	TRBV5-6	NA
CASSSQRTVGNEKLFF	TGTGCCAGCAGCTCCCAAAGGACAGTCGGGAATGAAAAACTGTTTTTT	TRBJ1-4	NA	TRBV21-1	NA
CASSLVGKETQYF	TGTGCCAGCAGCTTGGTAGGAAAAGAGACCCAGTACTTC	TRBJ2-5	NA	TRBV5-6	NA
CASSLTWANEKLFF	TGTGCCAGCAGCTTGACTTGGGCAAATGAAAAACTGTTTTTT	TRBJ1-4	NA	TRBV5-6	NA
CASSGNEGKTYGYTF	TGTGCCAGCAGCGGCAACGAGGGAAAGACCTATGGCTACACCTTC	TRBJ1-2	NA	TRBV7-1	NA
CASSLIGNEQFF	TGTGCCAGCAGCTTGATCGGCAATGAGCAGTTCTTC	TRBJ2-1	NA	TRBV5-6	NA
CASRVGQGGINEQFF	TGTGCCAGCAGGGTCGGACAGGGGGGGATCAATGAGCAGTTCTTC	TRBJ2-1	few	TRBV27	TRBD1
CASSFRGSYEQYF	TGTGCCAGCAGCTTCCGGGGCTCCTACGAGCAGTACTTC	TRBJ2-7	NA	TRBV5-6	NA